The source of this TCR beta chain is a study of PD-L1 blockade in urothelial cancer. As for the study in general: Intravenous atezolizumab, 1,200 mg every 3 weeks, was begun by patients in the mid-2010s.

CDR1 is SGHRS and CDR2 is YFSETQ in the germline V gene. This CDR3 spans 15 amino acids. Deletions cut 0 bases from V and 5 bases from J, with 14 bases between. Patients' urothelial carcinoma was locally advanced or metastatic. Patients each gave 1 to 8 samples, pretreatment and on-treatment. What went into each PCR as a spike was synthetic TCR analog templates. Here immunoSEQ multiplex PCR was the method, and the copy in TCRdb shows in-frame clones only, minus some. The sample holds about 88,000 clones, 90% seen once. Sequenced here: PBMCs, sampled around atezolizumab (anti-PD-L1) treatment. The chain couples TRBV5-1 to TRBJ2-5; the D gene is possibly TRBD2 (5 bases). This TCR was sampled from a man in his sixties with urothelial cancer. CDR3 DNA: TGCGCCAGCAGCTTGGACGGTCTAGCTGGTGAGACCCAGTACTTC. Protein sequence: CASSLDGLAGETQYF. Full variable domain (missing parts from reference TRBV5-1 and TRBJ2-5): KAGVTQTPRYLIKTRGQQVTLSCSPISGHRSVSWYQQTPGQGLQFLFEYFSETQRNKGNFPGRFSGRQFSNSRSEMNVSTLELGDSALYLCASSLDGLAGETQYFGPGTRLLVL.